The 8 T cell receptor beta chains listed next were all sequenced from one sample in a study of cytotoxic CD8 clonotypes in ibrutinib-treated CLL. Libraries were prepared by immunoSEQ multiplex PCR; TCRdb keeps only in-frame clonotypes and omits some of them. Altogether 95,000 to 100,000 clones are present, approximately 82% being singletons, with the ten largest covering about 34%. Source: PBMCs, taken after 12 months of ibrutinib treatment. These receptors were collected from a human donor with chronic lymphocytic leukemia.

The CDR3 here is CASSLNRGRFYGYTF. CDR3 in DNA: TGTGCCAGCAGCTTAAACAGGGGGAGGTTCTATGGCTACACCTTC. V usage is TRBV28 and J usage is TRBJ1-2, with 8 bases identical to TRBD1. Per the germline V gene, CDR1 is MDHEN and CDR2 is SYDVKM. The CDR3 consists of 15 residues. V was pared by 6 bases and J by 4 bases, with 10 bases of the junction left unmatched.

The chain employs TRBV20-1 and TRBJ2-1; 8 bases fit TRBD2. The CDR3 loop spans 11 amino acids. The germline CDR1 and CDR2 sequences are DFQATT and SNEGSKA (reference sequence). V gave up 3 bases and J gave up 9 bases; unmatched junction bases: 1. Here the CDR3 DNA reads TGCAGTGCTAGCCGGGGGGGTGAGCAGTTCTTC. It codes for CSASRGGEQFF.

The J gene is TRBJ2-1, the V gene TRBV6-5; TRBD1 agrees at 10 bases. Germline CDR1 reads MNHEY; CDR2 reads SVGAGI. V lost 4 bases, J lost 6 bases, and 6 bases stayed unmatched. The CDR3 is 15 amino acids. The CDR3 nucleotides read TGTGCCAGCAGTTCTGGGACAGGGGAATTCAATGAGCAGTTCTTC. Its translation: CASSSGTGEFNEQFF.

J is TRBJ1-5 and V is TRBV10-2, with D possibly being TRBD1 (6 bases). This CDR3 contains 16 residues. Germline loops: CDR1 WSHSY, CDR2 SAAADI. Trimming removed 7 bases at V and 6 bases at J, with 22 bases between. In DNA, the CDR3 is TGCGCCAGCAAAGGAACAGGGCTGGATCTCGGTCAGCCCCAGCATTTT. It translates to CASKGTGLDLGQPQHF.

This chain links TRBV7-2 with TRBJ1-1, with D unresolved. Germline values: CDR1 SGHTA, CDR2 FQGNSA. This CDR3 comprises 15 residues. V was trimmed by 1 base and J by 5 bases, leaving 14 bases between them. The CDR3 protein is CASSLGWAMGTEAFF. The DNA of the CDR3 is TGTGCCAGCAGCTTAGGGTGGGCGATGGGGACTGAAGCTTTCTTT.

This rearrangement joins TRBV7-3 to TRBJ2-5; 8 nucleotides match TRBD1. CDR1 and CDR2 (germline): SGHTA, FQGTGA. The CDR3 extends over 15 amino acids. After removal of 1 base from V and 4 bases from J, the junction contained 5 bases not matched to a gene. CDR3 in DNA: TGTGCCAGCAGCTTAAATGCAGGGGGCGGAGAGACCCAGTACTTC. It translates to CASSLNAGGGETQYF.

The genes are TRBV9 and TRBJ1-1; possibly TRBD1 for D (5 bases). This CDR3 spans 15 amino acids. The germline gives CDR1 SGDLS, CDR2 YYNGEE. The V gene lost 0 bases and the J gene lost 4 bases, with 13 bases spanning the gap. In nucleotides, the CDR3 is TGTGCCAGCAGCGTAGTCCAGGGTGAGTGCACTGAAGCTTTCTTT. Amino acid sequence: CASSVVQGECTEAFF. The full variable domain, completed using reference TRBV9 and TRBJ1-1, is DSGVTQTPKHLITATGQRVTLRCSPRSGDLSVYWYQQSLDQGLQFLIQYYNGEERAKGNILERFSAQQFPDLHSELNLSSLELGDSALYFCASSVVQGECTEAFFGQGTRLTVV.

The chain employs TRBV28 and TRBJ2-2; 11 bases agree with TRBD2. V lost 8 bases, J lost 9 bases, and 5 bases stayed unmatched. Germline CDR1 reads MDHEN; CDR2 reads SYDVKM. CDR3 length equals 13 residues. This CDR3 reads CASLSGGAWELFF. The CDR3 DNA reads TGTGCCAGCCTTAGCGGGGGGGCCTGGGAGCTGTTTTTT.